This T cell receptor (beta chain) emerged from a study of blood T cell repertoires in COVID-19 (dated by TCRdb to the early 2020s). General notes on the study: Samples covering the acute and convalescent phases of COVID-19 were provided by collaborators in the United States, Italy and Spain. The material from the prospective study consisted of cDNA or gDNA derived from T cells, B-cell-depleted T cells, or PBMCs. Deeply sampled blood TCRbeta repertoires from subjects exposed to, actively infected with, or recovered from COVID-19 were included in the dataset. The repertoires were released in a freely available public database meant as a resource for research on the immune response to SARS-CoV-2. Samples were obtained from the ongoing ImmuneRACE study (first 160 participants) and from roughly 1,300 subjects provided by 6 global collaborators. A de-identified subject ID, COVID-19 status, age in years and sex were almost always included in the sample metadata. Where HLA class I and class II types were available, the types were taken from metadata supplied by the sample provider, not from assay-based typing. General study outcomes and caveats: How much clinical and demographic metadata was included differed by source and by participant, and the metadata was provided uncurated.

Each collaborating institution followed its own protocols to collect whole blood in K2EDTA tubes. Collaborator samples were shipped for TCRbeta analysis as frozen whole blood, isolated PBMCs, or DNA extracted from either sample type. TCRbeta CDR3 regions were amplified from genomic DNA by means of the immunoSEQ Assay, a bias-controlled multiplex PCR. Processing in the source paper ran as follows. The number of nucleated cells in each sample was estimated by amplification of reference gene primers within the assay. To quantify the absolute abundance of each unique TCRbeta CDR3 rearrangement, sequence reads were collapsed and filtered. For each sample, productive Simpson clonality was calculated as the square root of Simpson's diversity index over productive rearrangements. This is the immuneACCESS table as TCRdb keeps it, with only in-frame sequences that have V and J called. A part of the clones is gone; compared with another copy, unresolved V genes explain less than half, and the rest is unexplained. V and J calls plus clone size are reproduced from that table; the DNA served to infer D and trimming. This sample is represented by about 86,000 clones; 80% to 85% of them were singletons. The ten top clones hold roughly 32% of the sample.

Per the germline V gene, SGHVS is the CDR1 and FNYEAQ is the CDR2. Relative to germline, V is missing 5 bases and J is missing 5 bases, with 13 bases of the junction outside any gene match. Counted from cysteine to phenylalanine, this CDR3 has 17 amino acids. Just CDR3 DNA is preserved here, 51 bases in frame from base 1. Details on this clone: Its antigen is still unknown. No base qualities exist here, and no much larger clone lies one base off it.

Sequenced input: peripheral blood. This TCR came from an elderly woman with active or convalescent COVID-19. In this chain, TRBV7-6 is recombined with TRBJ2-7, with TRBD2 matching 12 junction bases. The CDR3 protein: CASSVSSGGVGGDEQYF. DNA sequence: TGTGCCAGCAGCGTATCTAGCGGGGGGGTTGGGGGTGACGAGCAGTACTTC. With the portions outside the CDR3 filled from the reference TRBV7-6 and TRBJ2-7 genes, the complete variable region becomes GAGVSQSPRYKVTKRGQDVALRCDPISGHVSLYWYRQALGQGPEFLTYFNYEAQQDKSGLPNDRFSAERPEGSISTLTIQRTEQRDSAMYRCASSVSSGGVGGDEQYFGPGTRLTVT.